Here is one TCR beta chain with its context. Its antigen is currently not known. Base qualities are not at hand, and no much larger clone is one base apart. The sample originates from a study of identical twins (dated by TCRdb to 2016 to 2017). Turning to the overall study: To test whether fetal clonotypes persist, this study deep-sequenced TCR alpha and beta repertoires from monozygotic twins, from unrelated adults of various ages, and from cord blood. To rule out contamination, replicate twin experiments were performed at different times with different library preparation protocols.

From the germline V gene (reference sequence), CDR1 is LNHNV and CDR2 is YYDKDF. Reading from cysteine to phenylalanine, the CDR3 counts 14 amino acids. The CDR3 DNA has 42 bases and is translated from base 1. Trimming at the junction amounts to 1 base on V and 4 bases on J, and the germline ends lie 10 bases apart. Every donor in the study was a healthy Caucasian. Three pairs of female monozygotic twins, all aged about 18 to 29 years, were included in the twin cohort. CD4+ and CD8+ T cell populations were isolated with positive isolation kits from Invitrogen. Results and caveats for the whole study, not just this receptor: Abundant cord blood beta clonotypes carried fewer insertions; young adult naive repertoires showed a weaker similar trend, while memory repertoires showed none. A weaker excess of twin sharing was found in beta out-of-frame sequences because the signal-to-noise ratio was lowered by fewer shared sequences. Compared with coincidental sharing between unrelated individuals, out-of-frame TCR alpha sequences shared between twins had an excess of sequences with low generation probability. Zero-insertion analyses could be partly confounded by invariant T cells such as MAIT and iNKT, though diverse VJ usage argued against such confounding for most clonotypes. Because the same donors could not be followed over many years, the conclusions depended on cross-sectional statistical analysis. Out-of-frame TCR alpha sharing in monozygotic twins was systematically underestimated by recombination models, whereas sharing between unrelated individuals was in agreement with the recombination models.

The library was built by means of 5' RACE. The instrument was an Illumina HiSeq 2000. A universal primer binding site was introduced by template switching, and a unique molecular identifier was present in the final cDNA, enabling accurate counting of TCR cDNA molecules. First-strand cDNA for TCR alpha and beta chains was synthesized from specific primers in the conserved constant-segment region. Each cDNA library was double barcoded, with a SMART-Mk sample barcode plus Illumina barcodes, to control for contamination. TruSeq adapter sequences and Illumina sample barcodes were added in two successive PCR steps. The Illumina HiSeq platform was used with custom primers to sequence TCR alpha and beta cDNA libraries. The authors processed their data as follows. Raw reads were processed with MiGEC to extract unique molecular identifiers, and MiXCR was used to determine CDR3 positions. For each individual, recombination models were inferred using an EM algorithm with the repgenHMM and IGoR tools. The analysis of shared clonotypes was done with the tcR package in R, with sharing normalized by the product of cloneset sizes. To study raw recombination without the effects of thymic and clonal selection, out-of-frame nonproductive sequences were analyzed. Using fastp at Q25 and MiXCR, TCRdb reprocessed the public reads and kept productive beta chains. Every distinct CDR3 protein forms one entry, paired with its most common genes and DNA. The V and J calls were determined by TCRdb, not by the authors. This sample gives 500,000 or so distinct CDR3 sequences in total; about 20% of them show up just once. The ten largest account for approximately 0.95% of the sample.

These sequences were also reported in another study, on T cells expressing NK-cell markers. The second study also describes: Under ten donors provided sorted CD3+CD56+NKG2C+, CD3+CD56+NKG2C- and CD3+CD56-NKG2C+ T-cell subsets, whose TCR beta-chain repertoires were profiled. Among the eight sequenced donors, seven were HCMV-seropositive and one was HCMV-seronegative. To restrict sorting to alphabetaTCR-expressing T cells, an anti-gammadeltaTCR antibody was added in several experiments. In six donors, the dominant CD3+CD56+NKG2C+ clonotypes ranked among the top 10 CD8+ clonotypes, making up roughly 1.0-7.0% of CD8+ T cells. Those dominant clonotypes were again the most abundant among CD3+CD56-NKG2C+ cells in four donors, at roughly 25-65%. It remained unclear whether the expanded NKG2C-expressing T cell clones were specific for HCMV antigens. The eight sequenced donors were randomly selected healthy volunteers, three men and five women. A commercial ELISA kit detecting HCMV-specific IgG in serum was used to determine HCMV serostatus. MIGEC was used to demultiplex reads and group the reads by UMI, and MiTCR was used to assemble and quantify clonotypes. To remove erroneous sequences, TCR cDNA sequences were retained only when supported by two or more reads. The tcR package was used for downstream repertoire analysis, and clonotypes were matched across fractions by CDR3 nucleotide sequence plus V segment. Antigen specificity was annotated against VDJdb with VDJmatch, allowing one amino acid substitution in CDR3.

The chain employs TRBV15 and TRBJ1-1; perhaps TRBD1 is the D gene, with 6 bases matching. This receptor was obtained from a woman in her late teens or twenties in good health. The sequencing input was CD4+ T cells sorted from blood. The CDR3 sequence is CATSRVRGGTEAFF. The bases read TGTGCCACCAGCAGAGTTAGGGGGGGCACTGAAGCTTTCTTT. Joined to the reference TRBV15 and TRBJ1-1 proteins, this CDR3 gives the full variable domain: DAMVIQNPRYQVTQFGKPVTLSCSQTLNHNVMYWYQQKSSQAPKLLFHYYDKDFNNEADTPDNFQSRRPNTSFCFLDIRSPGLGDTAMYLCATSRVRGGTEAFFGQGTRLTVV.